This record looks at one T cell receptor beta chain sequence and its context. Its antigen is unknown. Base quality data are lacking; no much larger clone is found one base away. For sequencing, an Illumina HiSeq 1500 was employed. Using fastp at Q25 and MiXCR, TCRdb reprocessed the public reads and kept productive beta chains. Rows are combined by CDR3 protein, so each entry shows the most common genes and DNA. Here the sample has about 220,000 distinct CDR3 sequences; 30% to 45% occur a single time. Over 45% of the sample goes to the ten largest clones. This specimen's treatment or condition label, per the study, means: in vitro stimulation with specific CMV peptide epitopes to enrich CMV-specific T cells. The CDR3, cysteine through phenylalanine, is 16 amino acids long. The sequence is cut down to CDR3 DNA, 48 bases in frame from base 1. CDR1 and CDR2 were assigned from the germline V gene (reference sequence) as DFQATT and SNEGSKA. Here V drops 0 bases and J drops 2 bases, and the junction holds 5 bases not matched to any gene.

The record originates from a study of T cell repertoires in cytomegalovirus infection (dated by TCRdb to the late 2010s). The study in broad terms: Peptide stimulations targeted recently identified HLA-C-restricted CMV epitopes, whose presentation resists viral immunomodulation, together with well-studied HLA-B-restricted epitopes. Donor HLA type was relevant to the analysis, because carriage of CMV infection together with the matching HLA type was indicated by public TCR beta signatures. Findings and caveats that apply to the study as a whole: In both this cohort and an independent cohort of several hundred donors, the cumulative frequency of public TCR beta family members distinguished carriers of CMV infection plus the relevant HLA type. In the ex vivo response, HLA-C-restricted CMV-specific TCR beta clonotypes were dominant, and in two of eight donors the single most frequent clonotype came from this HLA-C-restricted group.

The TCR comes from a human donor in good health (CMV status not recorded). Some clones in this sample may be carry-over from other donors' samples. The sequence is built from TRBV20-1 and TRBJ2-3; TRBD2 aligns with 10 central bases. Sample: CD8+ T cells from cultured PBMCs, taken from culture after CMV antigen stimulation. CDR3 sequence: CSARDPLAGVTDTQYF. In nucleotides, the sequence is TGCAGTGCTAGAGACCCCCTAGCGGGAGTCACAGATACGCAGTATTTT.